This TCR beta chain originates from a study of human thymus T cells. Overall study findings and caveats: Within thymic and blood repertoires, V and J gene usage appeared to be biased.

TCRdb keeps only in-frame clones here, not all; method: immunoSEQ multiplex PCR. The repertoire has tens of thousands of clones, 94% of them found once; the top ten carry almost 6%. To note about this clone: Antigen specificity is unknown.

There are 13 residues in the CDR3. V was pared by 1 base and J by 4 bases, with 5 bases between. Germline V gives CDR1 LNHDA, CDR2 SQIVND (reference sequence). Only four of the eight donors provided a roughly 0.5-1 mL blood sample. No fixed cell number was used; all available blood leukocytes supplied DNA. The receptor was derived from a boy under two years old with a congenital heart defect but otherwise immunologically healthy. Source material: blood. The chain recombines TRBV19 with TRBJ2-1; D is perhaps TRBD1 (5 bases). This chain's CDR3 is CASSIGQYNEQFF. CDR3 in DNA: TGTGCCAGTAGTATAGGACAGTACAATGAGCAGTTCTTC.